This is a list of T cell receptor beta chains from one sample in a study of blood T cell repertoires in COVID-19. Assay used: immunoSEQ multiplex PCR; TCRdb lists only in-frame clones, some missing. The table records over 85,000 clones, around four fifths of them present only once. The sequencing sample was made of peripheral blood. The origin of the receptors is a man in his 60s with active or convalescent COVID-19. CDR3s include the opening cysteine and the closing phenylalanine or tryptophan. The D gene is left open where the match is weak. Clone size is not always given. Where it is, it says once, few, many or a class for expanded clones.

j_call clone_size v_call d_call cdr3_nt cdr3_aa
TRBJ2-3 . TRBV10-3 . TGTGCCATCTCTTCCGATAGAGCCACCCCGGGAGATACGCAGTATTTT CAISSDRATPGDTQYF
TRBJ1-2 . TRBV10-3 . TGTGCCATCGAAACAGGGAAGGGGTATGGCTACACCTTC CAIETGKGYGYTF
TRBJ2-2 once TRBV12-5 TRBD2 TGTGCTAGTACTCAGGCTAGCGGGAGAGGGGAGCTGTTTTTT CASTQASGRGELFF
TRBJ1-5 . TRBV7-2 . TGTGCCAGCAGCCCCCGGGGAGCTCATCAGCCCCAGCATTTT CASSPRGAHQPQHF
TRBJ2-1 . TRBV5-1 TRBD1 TGCGCCAGCAGCTTGGGCGGGACAGGGGTTAGTGGTGAGCAGTTCTTC CASSLGGTGVSGEQFF
TRBJ1-5 few TRBV6-2/TRBV6-3 . TGTGCCAGCAGTCTCACAGGACCCAGGGGTCAGCCCCAGCATTTT CASSLTGPRGQPQHF
TRBJ2-1 . TRBV3-1/TRBV3-2 . TGTGCCAGCGAGGGGGACAATGAGCAGTTCTTC CASEGDNEQFF
TRBJ2-2 once TRBV24-1 . TGTGCCACCAGTGGCCTTCGGCAGGGGACCGGGGAGCTGTTTTTT CATSGLRQGTGELFF
TRBJ1-1 once TRBV29-1 TRBD1 TGCAGCGCCCGCACAGGGGGCTACGCTGAAGCTTTCTTT CSARTGGYAEAFF
TRBJ1-4 . TRBV7-9 . TGTGCCAGCAGCTTAGGGGCCTGGAAGGAAAAACTGTTTTTT CASSLGAWKEKLFF
TRBJ2-4 . TRBV18 . TGTGCCAGCTCACCACACAGGGAAGGGGACATTCAGTACTTC CASSPHREGDIQYF
TRBJ2-1 few TRBV11-2 TRBD2 TGTGCCAGCAGCTTATTGCAGACTAGCGGGTATTCCTACAATGAGCAGTTCTTC CASSLLQTSGYSYNEQFF
TRBJ1-1 . TRBV7-9 . TGTGCCAGCAGCGGCCCCAACACTGAAGCTTTCTTT CASSGPNTEAFF
TRBJ2-3 . TRBV3-1/TRBV3-2 TRBD2 TGTGCCAGCAGCCACACCACACTAGCGGGAGGGCCACATACGCAGTATTTT CASSHTTLAGGPHTQYF
TRBJ2-3 . TRBV19 . TGTGCCAGTAGCCGAAACAGAGATACGCAGTATTTT CASSRNRDTQYF
TRBJ1-1 . TRBV6-5 . TGTGCCAGCCGGACAGACACTGAAGCTTTCTTT CASRTDTEAFF
TRBJ2-6 . TRBV28 TRBD1 TGTGCCAGCAGTTCACAGGGGGACTCTGGGGCCAACGTCCTGACTTTC CASSSQGDSGANVLTF
TRBJ2-2 . TRBV7-9 . TGTGCCAGCAGCTTGGACTCGTACGGGGAGCTGTTTTTT CASSLDSYGELFF
TRBJ1-5 once TRBV6-2/TRBV6-3 . TGTGCCAGCAGTTTTTATAGCAATCAGCCCCAGCATTTT CASSFYSNQPQHF
TRBJ2-7 . TRBV28 TRBD2 TGTGCCAGCAGTTCGACTAGCGGGATCGACGAGCAGTACTTC CASSSTSGIDEQYF
TRBJ2-7 . TRBV7-8 TRBD2 TGTGCCAGCAGCTTAGGAGACGCGGGAGCGAACTACGAGCAGTACTTC CASSLGDAGANYEQYF
TRBJ2-7 once TRBV12-3/TRBV12-4 . TGTGCCAGCAGTTTATTGCAGGGCTACGAGCAGTACTTC CASSLLQGYEQYF
TRBJ1-5 . TRBV4-1 . TGCGCCAGCAGCCAAGGTCATTCTAGCAATCAGCCCCAGCATTTT CASSQGHSSNQPQHF
TRBJ1-3 . TRBV28 . TGTGCCATCGTGGGAGCTGGAAACACCATATATTTT CAIVGAGNTIYF
TRBJ1-1 few TRBV9 . TGTGCCAGCAGCGCCACAGGGACGGGAACTGAAGCTTTCTTT CASSATGTGTEAFF
TRBJ2-7 . TRBV21-1 . TGTGCCAGCAGCAAGTCGTCGTGCCCCGCAGCGGATAACTACGAGCAGTACTTC CASSKSSCPAADNYEQYF
TRBJ1-5 . TRBV28 . TGTGCCAGCAGTTTATTGAGTCAGCCCCAGCATTTT CASSLLSQPQHF
TRBJ2-7 . TRBV19 TRBD1 TGTGCCAGTAGTATGACAGGGGGTCGACACGAGCAGTACTTC CASSMTGGRHEQYF
TRBJ1-6 . TRBV28 TRBD1 TGTGCCAGCACCGGTGGACAGGCCTGGGATTCACCCCTCCACTTT CASTGGQAWDSPLHF
TRBJ2-2 . TRBV27 . TGTGCCAGCAGAGGTAGGGGGAACACCGGGGAGCTGTTTTTT CASRGRGNTGELFF
TRBJ1-2 . TRBV3-1/TRBV3-2 . TGTGCCAGCAGCCAACCGGGGGTGTATGGCTACACCTTC CASSQPGVYGYTF
TRBJ1-6 . TRBV12-3/TRBV12-4 . TGTGCCAGCAGTGAACAGGGCAAATCCCTCCACTTT CASSEQGKSLHF
TRBJ2-1 . TRBV5-8 TRBD2 TGTGCCAGCAGCTTGGGACTAGCGGGTTACAATGAGCAGTTCTTC CASSLGLAGYNEQFF
TRBJ2-2 . TRBV28 . TGTGCCAGCCGGCGCCACAGCACCGGGGAGCTGTTTTTT CASRRHSTGELFF
TRBJ2-2 . TRBV30 TRBD1 TGTGCCTGGACCCGGACAGGGGGAAGTCGGGCCGGGGAGCTGTTTTTT CAWTRTGGSRAGELFF
TRBJ1-5 . TRBV28 TRBD1 TGTGCCACCAACAGGGGGGGCAATCAGCCCCAGCATTTT CATNRGGNQPQHF
TRBJ2-2 . TRBV7-3 . TGTGCCAGCAGCTTATACGGACTTGAAGGGTTTACCGGGGAGCTGTTTTTT CASSLYGLEGFTGELFF
TRBJ2-1 . TRBV7-2 . TGTGCCAGCAGCTTAGGAACGGGATACAAGTTCTTC CASSLGTGYKFF
TRBJ1-2 once TRBV2 . TGTGCCAGCAGTCCCCGGGAGAACTATGGCTACACCTTC CASSPRENYGYTF
TRBJ2-7 few TRBV7-9 . TGTGCCAGCAGTTTTACTCACTCCTACGAGCAGTACTTC CASSFTHSYEQYF
TRBJ2-7 . TRBV5-1 . TGCGCCAGCAGCTTGGAGGGGACACTTATAGGGGAGCAGTACTTC CASSLEGTLIGEQYF